This T cell receptor (beta chain) was identified during a study of T cell repertoires in cytomegalovirus infection. On the study more broadly: Public TCR beta signature analysis indicated the presence of both CMV infection and matching HLA type.

Via MiXCR, TCRdb re-called the reads, giving one row per CDR3 protein. Of hundreds of thousands of distinct CDR3 sequences listed, 31% were seen once; the top ten hold over 11%. The table lists this clonotype with a few counts. Its antigen remains unidentified. The clonotype originates from a human donor in good health (CMV status not recorded). Some clones in this sample may be carry-over from other donors' samples. Material: cultured CD8+ T cells from PBMCs, obtained from culture after CMV antigen stimulation.

The CDR3 DNA is TGTGCCAGCAGTGAATGGGTTGGCAAGGACAGGCCCTACGAGCAGTACGTC. This sequence encodes CASSEWVGKDRPYEQYV. The chain links TRBV6-1 to TRBJ2-7; 7 bases line up with TRBD1. The germline CDR1 and CDR2 sequences are MNHNS and SASEGT. Losses at the gene ends were 2 bases for V and 2 bases for J; bases not matched to a gene: 12. There are 17 residues in the CDR3.